This T cell receptor beta chain was captured by sequencing in a study of shared clonotypes between healthy human individuals. Study-wide background: Used for every donor were three CD4 naive, three CD4 memory, two CD8 naive and one CD8 memory plate.

In the authors' methods: Because ImmunoSEQ provided only junction sequences with no quality scores, the filtering differed. The protocol was immunoSEQ multiplex PCR, while the TCRdb copy is restricted to in-frame clones and leaves out a portion. For V, J and clone size, that table is used; D and trimming come from the DNA. The profile shows around 2,000,000 clones, roughly 95% of them singletons. CDR3 length: 15 amino acids. V trimming: 5 bases; J trimming: 4 bases; junction bases outside the gene matches: 3. From germline, CDR1 is SGHTA and CDR2 FQGNSA. Findings of the study overall: Researchers sampled only blood; tissue repertoires likely differ.

A word on this clone: Its cognate antigen is unknown.

The chain joins TRBV7-2 to TRBJ2-1; 12 nucleotides line up with TRBD2. Sequencing was done on a sample of naive CD4+ T cells sorted from blood. Sample subset: CD45RA+ positively selected. This receptor was taken from a man aged 18 to 29 in good health. CDR3 in amino acids: CASSPTSGRYNEQFF. CDR3 in DNA: TGTGCCAGCAGCCCGACTAGCGGGAGATACAATGAGCAGTTCTTC.